This T cell receptor (beta chain) was captured in a study of lymphopenia after photon versus proton radiotherapy. General study findings and limits: Relative stability marked proton patients; photon patients lost diversity and naive cells. Larger post-nadir TCR diversity loss correlated inversely with survival in deceased patients. After the lymphocyte nadir, photon-treated repertoires showed oligoclonal expansion, especially of CD8+ Temra cells.

Points on this clone: Its matching antigen is unknown.

Data came from immunoSEQ multiplex PCR; TCRdb stores just in-frame clones and leaves some out. Among approximately 66,000 clones, around 88% were seen once, and the ten largest hold more than 2%. The TCR sequence derives from a man aged 35-49 years with gastric cancer. The sample was peripheral blood, taken from a patient treated with photon-based radiotherapy.

The CDR3 DNA sequence: TGTGCCAGCATCAGAAGTTCACCCCTCCACTTT. Its protein is CASIRSSPLHF. The chain has TRBV21-1 and TRBJ1-6; no DNA check was done on the table's D call, TRBD1. TRBV21-1 is flagged as a pseudogene. The CDR3 has 11 amino acids.